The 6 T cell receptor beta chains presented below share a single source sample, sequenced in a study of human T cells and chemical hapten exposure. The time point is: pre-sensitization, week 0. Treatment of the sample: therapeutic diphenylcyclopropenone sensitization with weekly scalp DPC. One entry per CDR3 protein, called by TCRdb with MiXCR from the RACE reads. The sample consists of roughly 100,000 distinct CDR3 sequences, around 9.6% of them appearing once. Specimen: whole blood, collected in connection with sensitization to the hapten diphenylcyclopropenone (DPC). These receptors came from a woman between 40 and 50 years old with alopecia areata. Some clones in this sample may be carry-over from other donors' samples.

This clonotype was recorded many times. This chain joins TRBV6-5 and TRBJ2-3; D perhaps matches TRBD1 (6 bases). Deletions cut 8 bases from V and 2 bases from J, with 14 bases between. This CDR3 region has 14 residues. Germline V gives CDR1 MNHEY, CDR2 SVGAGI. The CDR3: CASGNRAATDTQYF. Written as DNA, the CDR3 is TGTGCCAGCGGAAACAGGGCCGCCACAGATACGCAGTATTTT.

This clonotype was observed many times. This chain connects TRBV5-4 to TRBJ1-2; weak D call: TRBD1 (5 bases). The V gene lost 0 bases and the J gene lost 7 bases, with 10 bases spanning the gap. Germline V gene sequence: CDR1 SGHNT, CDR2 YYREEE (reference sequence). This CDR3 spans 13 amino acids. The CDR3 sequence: CASSLDGTSGYTF. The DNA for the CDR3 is TGTGCCAGCAGCTTGGACGGGACGAGTGGCTACACCTTC.

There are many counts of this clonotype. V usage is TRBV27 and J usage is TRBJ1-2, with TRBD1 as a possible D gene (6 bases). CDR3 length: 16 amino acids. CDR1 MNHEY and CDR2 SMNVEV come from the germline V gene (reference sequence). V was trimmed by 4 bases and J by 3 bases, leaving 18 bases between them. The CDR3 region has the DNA TGTGCCAGCAGTTCTAAAGGGGGGCGCTTGGACTATGGCTACACCTTC. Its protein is CASSSKGGRLDYGYTF.

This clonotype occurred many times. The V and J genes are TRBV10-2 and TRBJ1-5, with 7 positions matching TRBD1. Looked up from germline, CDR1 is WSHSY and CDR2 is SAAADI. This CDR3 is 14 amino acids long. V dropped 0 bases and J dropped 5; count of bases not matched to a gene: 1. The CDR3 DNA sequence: TGCGCCAGCAGTGAGTCCGGGACAGATCAGCCCCAGCATTTT. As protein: CASSESGTDQPQHF.

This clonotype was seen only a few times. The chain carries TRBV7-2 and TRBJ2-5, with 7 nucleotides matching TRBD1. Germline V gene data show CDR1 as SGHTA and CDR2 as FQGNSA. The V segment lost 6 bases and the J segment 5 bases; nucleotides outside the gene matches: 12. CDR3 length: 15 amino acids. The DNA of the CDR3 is TGTGCCAGCAGACTTACTGACAGGGACCGGGAGACCCAGTACTTC. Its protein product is CASRLTDRDRETQYF.

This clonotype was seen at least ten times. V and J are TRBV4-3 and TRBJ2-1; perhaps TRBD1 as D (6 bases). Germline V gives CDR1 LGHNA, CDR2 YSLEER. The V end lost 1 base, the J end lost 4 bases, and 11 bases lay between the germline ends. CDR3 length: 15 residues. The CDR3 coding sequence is TGCGCCAGCAGCCAAGCCCCAGGGGAATACAATGAGCAGTTCTTC. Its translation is CASSQAPGEYNEQFF.